This T cell receptor (beta chain) was documented in a study of a mutant IDH1 vaccine in newly diagnosed glioma. Time point noted: week 23, last vaccination. Every vaccine dose comprised 300 ug of mutant IDH1 20-mer peptide plus topical imiquimod. Germline CDR1 reads ENHRY; CDR2 reads SYGVKD. The CDR3 is 13 amino acids. V lost 11 bases to trimming and J lost 3 bases; unmatched junction nucleotides: 10. Sequenced by immunoSEQ multiplex PCR; TCRdb stores in-frame clones only, minus some. The sample lists 40,000 to 50,000 clones; about 76% were seen once. A note on this clone: Its matching antigen is unknown.

V is TRBV10-3 and J is TRBJ2-7; 7 bases map to TRBD1. The receptor was isolated from a man in his fifties with glioma. The material sequenced was PBMCs, taken from a glioma patient whose treatment included an IDH1 peptide vaccine. The CDR3, as DNA: TGTGCCTCTACAGGGGACGGCGGCTACGAGCAGTACTTC. This translates into CASTGDGGYEQYF.